This is a list of T cell receptor beta chains from one sample in a study of chemoradiotherapy in HPV16-positive cancers. Libraries were prepared by immunoSEQ multiplex PCR; TCRdb keeps only in-frame clonotypes and omits some of them. The table includes about 4,100 clones, 70% to 85% detected once. Sequences were derived from tumor tissue, sampled from a patient who underwent chemoradiotherapy. All receptors derive from a human donor with HPV-associated anogenital cancer. The CDR3 runs from the conserved cysteine through the conserved F or W. The D gene is left open where the match is weak. The size entry is marked missing in some rows and otherwise reads once, few, many or a size class.

j_gene | d_gene | v_gene | abundance | CDR3aa | CDR3nt
TRBJ2-1 | . | TRBV6-4 | . | CASSYDGGSYNEQFF | TGTGCCAGCAGCTACGACGGGGGCTCCTACAATGAGCAGTTCTTC
TRBJ1-2 | . | TRBV28 | . | CASSPTGNYGYTF | TGTGCCAGCAGTCCCACAGGGAACTATGGCTACACCTTC
TRBJ1-5 | . | TRBV6-1 | . | CASSESGNQPQHF | TGTGCCAGCAGTGAAAGCGGAAATCAGCCCCAGCATTTT
TRBJ2-5 | . | TRBV7-5 | . | CVRIQGGLAAYQETQYF | TGTGTCAGAATCCAAGGGGGGCTAGCGGCTTACCAAGAGACCCAGTACTTC
TRBJ2-1 | . | TRBV10-3 | . | CAISDTPSGSEQFF | TGTGCCATCAGTGATACCCCCAGTGGGTCGGAGCAGTTCTTC
TRBJ1-1 | . | TRBV6-1 | once | CASSEARSTEAFF | TGTGCCAGCAGTGAAGCACGGAGCACTGAAGCTTTCTTT
TRBJ2-5 | . | TRBV18 | . | CASSPPAGETQYF | TGTGCCAGCTCACCACCGGCAGGAGAGACCCAGTACTTC
TRBJ2-2 | . | TRBV7-6 | . | CASSFRGELFF | TGTGCCAGCAGCTTTCGCGGGGAGCTGTTTTTT
TRBJ1-5 | . | TRBV19 | . | CASSSGRHSNQPQHF | TGTGCCAGTAGTTCCGGACGGCATAGCAATCAGCCCCAGCATTTT
TRBJ2-2 | . | TRBV10-1 | . | CASSSRIGELFF | TGCGCCAGCAGTTCCCGGATCGGGGAGCTGTTTTTT
TRBJ2-4 | TRBD1 | TRBV7-9 | once | CASSPAGQGEDKNIQYF | TGTGCCAGCAGCCCAGCTGGACAGGGGGAAGACAAAAACATTCAGTACTTC
TRBJ2-2 | . | TRBV27 | . | CASSSIAALFTGELFF | TGTGCCAGCAGCTCGATAGCAGCTCTCTTCACCGGGGAGCTGTTTTTT
TRBJ2-1 | . | TRBV4-1 | few | CASSQDGVEQFF | TGCGCCAGCAGCCAAGATGGAGTAGAGCAGTTCTTC
TRBJ2-2 | . | TRBV5-5 | . | CASSLGVGELFF | TGTGCCAGCAGCTTGGGGGTCGGGGAGCTGTTTTTT
TRBJ2-7 | . | TRBV28 | . | CASSTGSSYEQYF | TGTGCCAGCAGTACTGGTAGCTCCTACGAGCAGTACTTC
TRBJ2-7 | . | TRBV11-2 | . | CASSLGSAYEQYF | TGTGCCAGCAGCTTAGGGTCAGCTTACGAGCAGTACTTC